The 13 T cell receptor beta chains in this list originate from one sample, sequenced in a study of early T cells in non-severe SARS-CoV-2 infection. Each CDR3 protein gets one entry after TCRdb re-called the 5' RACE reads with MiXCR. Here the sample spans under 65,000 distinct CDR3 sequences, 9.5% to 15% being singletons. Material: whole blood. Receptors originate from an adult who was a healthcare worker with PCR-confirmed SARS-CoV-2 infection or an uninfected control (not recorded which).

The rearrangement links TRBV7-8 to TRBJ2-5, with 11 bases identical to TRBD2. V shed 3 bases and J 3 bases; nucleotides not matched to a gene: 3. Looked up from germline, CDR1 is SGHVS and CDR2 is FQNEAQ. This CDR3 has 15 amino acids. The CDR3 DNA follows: TGTGCCAGCAGCTTGGGACTAGCGGCAAAAGAGACCCAGTACTTC. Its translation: CASSLGLAAKETQYF.

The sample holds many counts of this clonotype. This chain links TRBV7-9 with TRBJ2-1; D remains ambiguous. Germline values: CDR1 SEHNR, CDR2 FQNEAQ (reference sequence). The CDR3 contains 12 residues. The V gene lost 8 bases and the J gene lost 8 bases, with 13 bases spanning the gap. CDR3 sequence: CASGASRDEQFF. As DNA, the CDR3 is TGTGCCAGCGGCGCGAGCCGGGATGAGCAGTTCTTC.

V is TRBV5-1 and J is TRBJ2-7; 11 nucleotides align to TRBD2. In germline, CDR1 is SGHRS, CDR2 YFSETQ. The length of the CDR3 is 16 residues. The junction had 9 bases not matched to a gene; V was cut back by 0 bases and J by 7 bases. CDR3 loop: CASSLERLAGGPEQYF. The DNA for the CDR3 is TGCGCCAGCAGCTTGGAAAGGCTAGCGGGAGGTCCTGAGCAGTACTTC.

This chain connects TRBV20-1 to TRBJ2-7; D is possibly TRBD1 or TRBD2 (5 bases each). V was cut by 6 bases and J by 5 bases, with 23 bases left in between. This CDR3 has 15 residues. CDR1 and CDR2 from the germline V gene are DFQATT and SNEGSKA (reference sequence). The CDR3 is CSATGWAGNKDEQYF. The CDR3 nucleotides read TGCAGTGCCACGGGATGGGCAGGGAATAAGGACGAGCAGTACTTC.

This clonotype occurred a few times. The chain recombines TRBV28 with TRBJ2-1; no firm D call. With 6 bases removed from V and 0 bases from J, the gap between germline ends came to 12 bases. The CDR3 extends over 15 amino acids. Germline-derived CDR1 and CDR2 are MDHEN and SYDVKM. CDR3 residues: CASSLTASSYNEQFF. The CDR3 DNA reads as TGTGCCAGCAGCCTTACCGCAAGCTCCTACAATGAGCAGTTCTTC.

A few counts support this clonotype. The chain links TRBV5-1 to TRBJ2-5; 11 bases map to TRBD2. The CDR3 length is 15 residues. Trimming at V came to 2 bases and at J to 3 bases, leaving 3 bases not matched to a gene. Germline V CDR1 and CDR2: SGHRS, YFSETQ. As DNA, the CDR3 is TGCGCCAGCAGCTTCTATAGCGGGAGGGAAGAGACCCAGTACTTC. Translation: CASSFYSGREETQYF. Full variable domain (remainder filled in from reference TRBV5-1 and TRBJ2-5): KAGVTQTPRYLIKTRGQQVTLSCSPISGHRSVSWYQQTPGQGLQFLFEYFSETQRNKGNFPGRFSGRQFSNSRSEMNVSTLELGDSALYLCASSFYSGREETQYFGPGTRLLVL.

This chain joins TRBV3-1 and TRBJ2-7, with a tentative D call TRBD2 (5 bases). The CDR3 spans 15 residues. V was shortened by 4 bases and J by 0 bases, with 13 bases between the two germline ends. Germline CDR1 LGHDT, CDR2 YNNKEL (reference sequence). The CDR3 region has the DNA TGTGCCAGCAGCCGAGGCCAGCGGCCCTCCTACGAGCAGTACTTC. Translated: CASSRGQRPSYEQYF.

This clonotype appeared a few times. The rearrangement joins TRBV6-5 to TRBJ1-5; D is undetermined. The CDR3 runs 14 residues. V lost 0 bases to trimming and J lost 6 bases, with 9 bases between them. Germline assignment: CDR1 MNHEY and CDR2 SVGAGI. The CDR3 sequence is CASSYSRLGQPQHF. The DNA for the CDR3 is TGTGCCAGCAGTTACTCACGGTTAGGTCAGCCCCAGCATTTT.

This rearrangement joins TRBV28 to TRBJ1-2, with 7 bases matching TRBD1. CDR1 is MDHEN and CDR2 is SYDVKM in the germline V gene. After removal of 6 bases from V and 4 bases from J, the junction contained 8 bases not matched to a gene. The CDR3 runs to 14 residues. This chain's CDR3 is CASRPTGKAYGYTF. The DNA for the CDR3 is TGTGCCAGCAGGCCGACAGGGAAGGCCTATGGCTACACCTTC.

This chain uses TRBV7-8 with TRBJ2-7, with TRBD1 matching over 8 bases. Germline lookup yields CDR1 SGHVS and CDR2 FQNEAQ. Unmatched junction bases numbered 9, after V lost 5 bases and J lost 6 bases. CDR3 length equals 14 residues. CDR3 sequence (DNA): TGTGCCAGCAGCCCAGGGACAGGTCATCTCGAGCAGTACTTC. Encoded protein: CASSPGTGHLEQYF.

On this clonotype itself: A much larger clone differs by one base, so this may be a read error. In DNA form, the CDR3 reads TGCCGTGCTAATAAGCAGGGGAATTCACCCCTCCACTTT. Amino acid sequence: CRANKQGNSPLHF. The chain couples TRBV20-1 to TRBJ1-6, with D maybe TRBD1 (6 bases). The CDR3 totals 13 residues. The germline gives CDR1 DFQATT, CDR2 SNEGSKA (reference sequence).

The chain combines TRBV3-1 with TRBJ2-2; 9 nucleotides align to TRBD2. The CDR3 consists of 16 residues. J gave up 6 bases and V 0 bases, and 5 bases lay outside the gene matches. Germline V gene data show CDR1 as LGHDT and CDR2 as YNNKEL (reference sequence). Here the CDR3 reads CASSQDSGSNAGELFF. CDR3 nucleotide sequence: TGTGCCAGCAGCCAAGATAGCGGGAGCAACGCCGGGGAGCTGTTTTTT.

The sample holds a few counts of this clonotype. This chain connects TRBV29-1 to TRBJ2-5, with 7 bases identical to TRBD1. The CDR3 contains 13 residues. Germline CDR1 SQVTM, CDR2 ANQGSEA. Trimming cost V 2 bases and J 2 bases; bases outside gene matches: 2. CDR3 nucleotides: TGCAGCGTTGAAACAGGGGTGCAAGAGACCCAGTACTTC. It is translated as CSVETGVQETQYF.